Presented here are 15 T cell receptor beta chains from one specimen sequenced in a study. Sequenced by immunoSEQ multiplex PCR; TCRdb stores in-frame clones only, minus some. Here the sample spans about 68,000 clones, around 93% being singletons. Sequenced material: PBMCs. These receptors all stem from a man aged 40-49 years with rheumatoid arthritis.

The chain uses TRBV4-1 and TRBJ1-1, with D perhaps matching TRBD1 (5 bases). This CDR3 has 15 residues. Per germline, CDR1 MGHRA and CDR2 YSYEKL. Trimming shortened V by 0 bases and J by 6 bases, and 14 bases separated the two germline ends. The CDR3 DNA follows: TGCGCCAGCAGCCAAGATCACAGGTCTAGGGCTGAAGCTTTCTTT. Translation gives CASSQDHRSRAEAFF.

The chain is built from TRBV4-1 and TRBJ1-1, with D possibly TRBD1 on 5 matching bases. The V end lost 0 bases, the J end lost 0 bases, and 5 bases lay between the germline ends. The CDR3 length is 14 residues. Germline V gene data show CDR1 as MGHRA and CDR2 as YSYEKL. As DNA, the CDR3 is TGCGCCAGCAGCCAAGAGGGGGTGAACACTGAAGCTTTCTTT. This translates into CASSQEGVNTEAFF.

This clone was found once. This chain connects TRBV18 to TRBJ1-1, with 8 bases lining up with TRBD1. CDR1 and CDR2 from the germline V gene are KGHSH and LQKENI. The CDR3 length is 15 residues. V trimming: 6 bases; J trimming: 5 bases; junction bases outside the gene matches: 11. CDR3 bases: TGTGCCAGCTCCCCGACAGGGGAGGGGATAACTGAAGCTTTCTTT. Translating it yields CASSPTGEGITEAFF.

This CDR3 reads CASSSPRTGYHEQFF. The CDR3 DNA sequence: TGTGCCAGCAGCTCCCCACGGACAGGGTACCATGAGCAGTTCTTC. This chain links TRBV7-9 with TRBJ2-1, with TRBD1 matching over 8 bases. Germline CDR1 is SEHNR and CDR2 is FQNEAQ (reference sequence). The CDR3 is made up of 15 amino acids. V was clipped by 4 bases and J by 8 bases; unmatched bases: 10.

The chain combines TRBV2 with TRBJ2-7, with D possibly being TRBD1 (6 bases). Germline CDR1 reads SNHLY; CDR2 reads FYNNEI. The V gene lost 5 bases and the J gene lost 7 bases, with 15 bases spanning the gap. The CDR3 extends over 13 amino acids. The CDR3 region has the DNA TGTGCCAGCAGTAGACTACAGGGTATGGAGCAGTACTTC. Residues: CASSRLQGMEQYF.

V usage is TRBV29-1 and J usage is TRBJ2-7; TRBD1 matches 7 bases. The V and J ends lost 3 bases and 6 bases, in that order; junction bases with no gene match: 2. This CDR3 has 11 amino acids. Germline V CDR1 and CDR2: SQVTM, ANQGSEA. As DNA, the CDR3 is TGCAGCGTTGAGGGACAGTCCGAGCAGTACTTC. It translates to CSVEGQSEQYF.

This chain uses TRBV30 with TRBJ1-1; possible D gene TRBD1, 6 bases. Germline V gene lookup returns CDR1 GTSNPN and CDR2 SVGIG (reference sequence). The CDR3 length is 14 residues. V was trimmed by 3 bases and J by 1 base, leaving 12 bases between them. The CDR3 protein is CAWRVNRENTEAFF. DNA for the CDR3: TGTGCCTGGAGGGTTAACAGGGAGAACACTGAAGCTTTCTTT. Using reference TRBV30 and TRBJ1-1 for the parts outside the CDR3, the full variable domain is SQTIHQWPATLVQPVGSPLSLECTVEGTSNPNLYWYRQAAGRGLQLLFYSVGIGQISSEVPQNLSASRPQDRQFILSSKKLLLSDSGFYLCAWRVNRENTEAFFGQGTRLTVV.

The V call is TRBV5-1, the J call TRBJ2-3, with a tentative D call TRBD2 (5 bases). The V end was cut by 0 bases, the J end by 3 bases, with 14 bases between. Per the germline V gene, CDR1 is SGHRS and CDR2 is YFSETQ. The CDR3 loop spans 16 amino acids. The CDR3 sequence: CASSLGLQAATDTQYF. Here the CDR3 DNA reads TGCGCCAGCAGCTTGGGGCTCCAAGCGGCGACAGATACGCAGTATTTT.

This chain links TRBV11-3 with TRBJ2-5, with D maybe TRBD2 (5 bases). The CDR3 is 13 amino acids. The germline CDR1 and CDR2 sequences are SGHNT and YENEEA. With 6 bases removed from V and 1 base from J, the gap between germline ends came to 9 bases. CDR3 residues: CASSSRGQETQYF. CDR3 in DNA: TGTGCCAGCAGTTCCCGGGGCCAAGAGACCCAGTACTTC.

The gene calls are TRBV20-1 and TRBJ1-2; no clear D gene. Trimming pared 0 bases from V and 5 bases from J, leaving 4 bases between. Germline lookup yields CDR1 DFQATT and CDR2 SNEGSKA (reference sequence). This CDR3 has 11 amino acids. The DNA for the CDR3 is TGCAGTGCTAGAGAGACATATGGCTACACCTTC. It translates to CSARETYGYTF.

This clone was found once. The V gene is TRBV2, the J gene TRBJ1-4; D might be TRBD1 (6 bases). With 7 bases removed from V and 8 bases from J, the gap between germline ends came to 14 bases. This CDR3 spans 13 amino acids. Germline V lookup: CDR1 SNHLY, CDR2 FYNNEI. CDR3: CASKDSWIEKLFF. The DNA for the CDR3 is TGTGCCAGCAAGGACAGTTGGATAGAAAAACTGTTTTTT.

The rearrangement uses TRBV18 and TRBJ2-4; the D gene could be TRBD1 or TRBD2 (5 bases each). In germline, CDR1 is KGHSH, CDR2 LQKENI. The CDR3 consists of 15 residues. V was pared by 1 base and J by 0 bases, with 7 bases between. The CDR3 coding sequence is TGTGCCAGCTCACCACTGGGGGAAGCCAAAAACATTCAGTACTTC. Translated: CASSPLGEAKNIQYF. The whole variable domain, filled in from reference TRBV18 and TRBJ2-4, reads NAGVMQNPRHLVRRRGQEARLRCSPMKGHSHVYWYRQLPEEGLKFMVYLQKENIIDESGMPKERFSAEFPKEGPSILRIQQVVRGDSAAYFCASSPLGEAKNIQYFGAGTRLSVL.

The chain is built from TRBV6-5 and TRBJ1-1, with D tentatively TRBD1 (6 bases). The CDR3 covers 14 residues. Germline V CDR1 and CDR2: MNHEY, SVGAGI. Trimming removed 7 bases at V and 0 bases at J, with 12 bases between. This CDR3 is CASTGGQLNTEAFF. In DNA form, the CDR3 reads TGTGCCAGCACCGGGGGGCAGTTGAACACTGAAGCTTTCTTT.

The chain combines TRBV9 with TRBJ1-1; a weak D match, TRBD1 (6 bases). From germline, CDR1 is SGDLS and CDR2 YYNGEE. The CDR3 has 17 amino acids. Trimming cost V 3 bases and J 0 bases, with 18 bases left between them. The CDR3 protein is CASSATGLGGMNTEAFF. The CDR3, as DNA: TGTGCCAGCAGCGCGACAGGTCTCGGTGGAATGAACACTGAAGCTTTCTTT.

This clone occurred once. The CDR3 DNA sequence: TGTGCCAGCAGCGTAGGGGGGACAGGAGGGTGGTACGAGCAGTACTTC. Amino acid sequence: CASSVGGTGGWYEQYF. V usage is TRBV9 and J usage is TRBJ2-7, with 8 bases fitting TRBD1. After removal of 0 bases from V and 4 bases from J, the junction contained 9 bases not matched to a gene. Germline V gene lookup returns CDR1 SGDLS and CDR2 YYNGEE. The CDR3 contains 16 residues.